This TCR beta chain was found in a study of control samples from healthy donors and cancer patients. Germline V gene sequence: CDR1 SGHRS, CDR2 YFSETQ. The V gene lost 4 bases and the J gene lost 2 bases, with 11 bases spanning the gap. The CDR3 is 14 residues long. Clones were read by immunoSEQ multiplex PCR, and TCRdb kept only the in-frame ones, dropping some. The repertoire consists of 150,000 to 180,000 clones, with 94% occurring once and the leading ten covering 5.7%. This chain links TRBV5-1 with TRBJ2-3, with D possibly being TRBD1 or TRBD2 (5 bases each). The TCR was taken from a man aged 35-49 years in good health. Material: blood. The CDR3 protein is CASSPGTDTDTQYF. CDR3 DNA: TGCGCCAGCAGCCCCGGGACCGACACAGATACGCAGTATTTT.